The next 11 T cell receptor beta chains were all read from a single sample in a study of CD8+CD57+ T cells in acquired aplastic anemia. Sequencing was done on patients that had shown CD8+CD57+ cell expansion by flow cytometry. Investigators profiled TCR beta VDJ and CDR3 from genomic DNA template. TCRdb re-called the reads through MiXCR, storing one row per CDR3 protein. This table holds about 150,000 distinct CDR3 sequences, roughly half found once. Sequencing used sorted CD4+, CD8+, or CD8+CD57+ T cells (not recorded which) from PBMCs. These receptors came from a human donor with aplastic anemia.

This clonotype has ten or more counts. The DNA for the CDR3 is TGTGCCAGCACCCGGGGGGGACGGAACTATGGCTACACCTTC. Translation: CASTRGGRNYGYTF. The rearrangement uses TRBV9 and TRBJ1-2; a possible D gene is TRBD1 (5 bases). The CDR3 runs 14 residues. Trimming left V 6 bases short and J 2 bases short, with 14 bases between. Germline CDR1 is SGDLS and CDR2 is YYNGEE.

This clonotype was seen once. The chain uses TRBV20-1 and TRBJ1-2; D call uncertain. V was clipped by 0 bases and J by 4 bases, with 24 bases between them. The CDR3 is made up of 18 amino acids. Germline-derived CDR1 and CDR2 are DFQATT and SNEGSKA (reference sequence). CDR3 in DNA: TGCAGTGCTAGAGATATAATGACGGGGTGGGAGAAGATCTATGGCTACACCTTC. Amino acid sequence: CSARDIMTGWEKIYGYTF.

The chain recombines TRBV10-3 with TRBJ2-3; D is perhaps TRBD1 (5 bases). With 6 bases removed from V and 8 bases from J, the gap between germline ends came to 9 bases. CDR3 length: 11 residues. Germline-derived CDR1 and CDR2 are ENHRY and SYGVKD. CDR3 bases: TGTGCCATCAGCTCAAGGGGTACGCAGTATTTT. It specifies CAISSRGTQYF.

This clonotype has a handful of counts. This sequence joins TRBV28 and TRBJ2-7; TRBD1 or TRBD2 may be the D gene (7 bases each). The CDR3 sequence is 15 residues long. Germline V gene data show CDR1 as MDHEN and CDR2 as SYDVKM. Trimming took off 3 bases at V and 2 bases at J, with 14 bases between the two ends. The CDR3 region is CASSFAAGGAYEQYF. The CDR3 DNA is TGTGCCAGCAGTTTTGCGGCAGGGGGGGCCTACGAGCAGTACTTC.

This clonotype came up many times. The J gene is TRBJ2-1, the V gene TRBV20-1; perhaps TRBD2 as D (6 bases). Germline assignment: CDR1 DFQATT and CDR2 SNEGSKA (reference sequence). The CDR3 length is 14 residues. V lost 3 bases and J 5 bases, leaving 14 bases between the germline ends. The CDR3 bases are TGCAGTGCTAGTGTGACTAGTATCCACAATGAGCAGTTCTTC. Translating gives CSASVTSIHNEQFF.

This clonotype was observed a few times. The chain has TRBV5-1 and TRBJ1-1, with 11 bases lining up with TRBD1. CDR1 is SGHRS and CDR2 is YFSETQ in the germline V gene. Trimming took 0 bases from V and 3 from J; bases not matched to a gene: 4. The CDR3 extends over 16 amino acids. CDR3 in amino acids: CASSLGDRGGHTEAFF. The CDR3, as DNA: TGCGCCAGCAGCTTGGGGGACAGGGGGGGACACACTGAAGCTTTCTTT.

The V gene is TRBV5-4, the J gene TRBJ2-1, with 7 bases aligning to TRBD2. The CDR3 extends over 15 amino acids. The V gene end was trimmed by 5 bases and the J gene end by 8 bases; junction bases not matched to a gene: 13. CDR1 is SGHNT and CDR2 is YYREEE in the germline V gene (reference sequence). CDR3 bases: TGTGCCAGCAGTTTGAGTCTAGCGGTCAACGATGAGCAGTTCTTC. As protein: CASSLSLAVNDEQFF.

The rearrangement links TRBV7-8 to TRBJ2-5; D gene unclear. Germline CDR1 and CDR2: SGHVS and FQNEAQ. With 4 bases removed from V and 5 bases from J, the gap between germline ends came to 8 bases. CDR3 length: 12 amino acids. The CDR3 DNA follows: TGTGCCAGCAGCTATAGGGCCGAGACCCAGTACTTC. It codes for CASSYRAETQYF. Looking up the rest from reference TRBV7-8 and TRBJ2-5 gives the full variable domain: GAGVSQSPRYKVAKRGQDVALRCDPISGHVSLFWYQQALGQGPEFLTYFQNEAQLDKSGLPSDRFFAERPEGSVSTLKIQRTQQEDSAVYLCASSYRAETQYFGPGTRLLVL.

The J gene is TRBJ2-1, the V gene TRBV7-4; TRBD2 aligns across 8 bases. Trimming removed 1 base from V and 15 bases from J; junction bases left unmatched: 5. Germline V gene data show CDR1 as SGHVT and CDR2 as SQSDAQ. This CDR3 spans 12 amino acids. For the CDR3, the DNA is TGTGCCAGCAGCTTAGTAGCGGGGTACTGGTTCTTC. Its protein is CASSLVAGYWFF.

In its sample, this clonotype was seen many times. The chain joins TRBV7-8 to TRBJ1-1, with D unresolved. V lost 2 bases and J lost 4, with 2 bases in between. CDR1 is SGHVS and CDR2 is FQNEAQ in the germline V gene. The CDR3 has 11 amino acids. DNA for the CDR3: TGTGCCAGCAGCTTATCCACTGAAGCTTTCTTT. Translated: CASSLSTEAFF. The entire variable domain, with the rest obtained from reference TRBV7-8 and TRBJ1-1, is as follows: GAGVSQSPRYKVAKRGQDVALRCDPISGHVSLFWYQQALGQGPEFLTYFQNEAQLDKSGLPSDRFFAERPEGSVSTLKIQRTQQEDSAVYLCASSLSTEAFFGQGTRLTVV.

This clonotype was seen many times. The gene calls are TRBV7-9 and TRBJ1-5; weak D call: TRBD1 (5 bases). The CDR3 consists of 14 residues. Trimming removed 1 base at V and 7 bases at J, with 11 bases between. Germline V gene lookup returns CDR1 SEHNR and CDR2 FQNEAQ (reference sequence). The CDR3 is CASSLGGSSQPQHF. Here the CDR3 DNA reads TGTGCCAGCAGCTTAGGGGGCAGTTCACAGCCCCAGCATTTT. Variable domain in full (rest from reference TRBV7-9 and TRBJ1-5): DTGVSQNPRHKITKRGQNVTFRCDPISEHNRLYWYRQTLGQGPEFLTYFQNEAQLEKSRLLSDRFSAERPKGSFSTLEIQRTEQGDSAMYLCASSLGGSSQPQHFGDGTRLSIL.